The clone carrying this TCR beta chain was counted between two and nine times. Its antigen is currently unknown. The data are from a study of blood T cells in healthy people across ages. Study results and caveats: More naive CD4+ cells and higher diversity marked long-lived donors relative to aged donors. The study found TCR beta diversity correlated strongly with naive T cell percentage.

Together with a sample-barcoded 5' primer, a J-beta primer mix was included in a second PCR lasting about 6 to 12 cycles. MiXCR, applied by TCRdb to the 5' RACE reads, yields one record per CDR3 protein. The sample has 1.5 million to 2 million distinct CDR3 sequences, about 31% seen once. Donation came from healthy Caucasian individuals in Russia who were aged 6 to 90. Extracted total RNA amounted to at least 6 micrograms for each sample. The specimen sequenced was blood. The TCR comes from a woman aged 25 to 39 in good health.

For the CDR3, the DNA is TGTGCCAGCAGCTTACCGGAATGGATGAACACTGAAGCTTTCTTT. Translation: CASSLPEWMNTEAFF. The rearrangement uses TRBV7-8 and TRBJ1-1; D gene ambiguous. The CDR3 contains 15 residues. Germline V gene lookup returns CDR1 SGHVS and CDR2 FQNEAQ. V lost 2 bases to trimming and J lost 0 bases, with 10 bases between them.